This T cell receptor (beta chain) was documented in a study of T cells in Graves' hyperthyroidism and ophthalmopathy. TCR beta CDR3 regions were amplified from RNA transcripts. With the HTBI primer set, the TCR CDR3 went through a first round of RT-PCR. TCRdb re-called the multiplex PCR reads through MiXCR, storing one row per CDR3 protein. This sample has hundreds of thousands of distinct CDR3 sequences, with about 14% found just once. The table lists this clonotype with many counts. In germline, CDR1 is SGHVS, CDR2 FQNEAQ. Between the trimmed V and J ends, which lost 4 bases and 5 bases, there was a span of 15 bases. The CDR3 is 15 amino acids.

Input material: blood. This TCR came from a man between 18 and 29 years old with Graves' ophthalmopathy. The chain combines TRBV7-8 with TRBJ2-1; tentative D call: TRBD2 (6 bases). The CDR3 is CASSSTPGGNNEQFF. The CDR3 region has the DNA TGTGCCAGCAGCTCAACCCCGGGCGGGAACAATGAGCAGTTCTTC.